This TCR beta chain derives from a study of blood T cell repertoires in COVID-19. Study as a whole: Samples taken during acute and convalescent COVID-19 were collected in the United States, Italy and Spain. In each case, the material was cDNA or gDNA derived from T cells, B-cell-depleted T cells, or PBMCs.

Trimming removed 1 base at V and 7 bases at J, with 14 bases between. Germline V CDR1 and CDR2: SGHRS, YFSETQ. The CDR3 has 15 residues. As originally analysed: The authors estimated nucleated cell counts from reference gene primer amplification. Using immunoSEQ multiplex PCR, the repertoire was profiled, and TCRdb retains in-frame clones only, with some absent. Clone size and V and J calls were adopted from that table, with D and trimming inferred from the DNA. Among tens of thousands of clones listed, about three quarters were seen once. The clonotype was recovered from a man between 65 and 85 years old with active or convalescent COVID-19. The specimen sequenced was peripheral blood. The chain combines TRBV5-1 with TRBJ1-4; possible D gene TRBD1, 6 bases. The CDR3 sequence: CASSLLSGGGEKLFF. The CDR3, as DNA: TGCGCCAGCAGCTTGTTATCGGGGGGCGGTGAAAAACTGTTTTTT.